This entry features one T cell receptor beta chain sequence. Its target is unknown. This sample is drawn from a study of OX40 agonist ivuxolimab in advanced cancers. In the study overall: The study enrolled dose-escalation patients with hepatocellular carcinoma, melanoma, renal cell or head and neck cancer. Earlier treatment with anti-PD-1, anti-PD-L1 or anti-CTLA-4 was permitted, and 35% to 40% had received some.

Profiling relied on immunoSEQ multiplex PCR, and the TCRdb table lists in-frame clones only, not all of them. The data show under 50,000 clones, around 86% seen once. General study findings and limits: Researchers did not establish what antigens the expanded peripheral T cells target.

The germline CDR1 and CDR2 sequences are SGDLS and YYNGEE. The V end lost 3 bases, the J end lost 0 bases, and 7 bases lay between the germline ends. The CDR3 is made up of 14 amino acids. The sequencing used CD4+ or CD8+ T cells sorted from blood, collected in a trial of the OX40 agonist ivuxolimab. The chain uses TRBV9 and TRBJ1-5, with TRBD1 as a possible D gene (5 bases). The clonotype originates from an adult with an advanced solid tumor such as melanoma, head and neck, liver or kidney cancer. CDR3 loop: CASSEGDSNQPQHF. The CDR3 nucleotides read TGTGCCAGCAGCGAAGGGGATAGCAATCAGCCCCAGCATTTT.